Here is one TCR beta chain with its context. Treatment denoted: over 15 received Ad26.COV2.S at low or high dose, single or two shots; several received placebo; per-sample allocation not given. The investigators took samples on day 63 after the first vaccine or placebo injection. The data were produced by immunoSEQ multiplex PCR, yet TCRdb's version contains in-frame clones alone and is incomplete. The table lists 380,000 or so clones, about four fifths of them singletons. CDR3 length: 14 residues. The V gene's germline CDR1 is SGHRS and CDR2 YFSETQ. V shed 4 bases and J shed 0 bases, with 10 bases lying between them. This sample was included in a study of Ad26.COV2.S vaccination and SARS-CoV-2 variants. On the study more broadly: Ad26.COV2.S was injected intramuscularly once or twice, 56 days apart.

The clonotype comes from a person aged 18-65 years who received the Ad26.COV2.S COVID-19 vaccine or a placebo. This chain uses TRBV5-1 with TRBJ1-1, with D perhaps matching TRBD1 (6 bases). Here the sequenced sample was peripheral blood, taken in a trial of Ad26.COV2.S vaccine versus placebo. CDR3 residues: CASSPQGMNTEAFF. The CDR3 nucleotides read TGCGCCAGCAGCCCCCAGGGGATGAACACTGAAGCTTTCTTT.